The rows below give T cell receptor beta chains drawn from one sample of a study of cytomegalovirus exposure and HLA in healthy donors. Generated by immunoSEQ multiplex PCR, the TCRdb table keeps only in-frame clones and is missing some. The sample has approximately 95,000 clones, under 85% seen once. Sequenced sample: PBMCs. The receptors originated from a woman in her 40s in good health and CMV-seropositive. Both conserved end residues are part of each CDR3. The order of the fields is V gene, clone size, D gene, J gene, CDR3 DNA, CDR3 protein. The D gene is left open where the match is weak. Only some rows state a clone size, as once, few, many or a class for expanded clones.

>TRBV9|-|TRBD2|TRBJ2-1
TGTGCCAGCAGCCCGTGGGGTAGCGGGAGCAATGAGCAGTTCTTC
CASSPWGSGSNEQFF
>TRBV5-1|-|-|TRBJ2-2
TGCGCCAGCAGCCAAAGCCCTATTTCACTAGTCTCGGCCGGGGAGCTGTTTTTT
CASSQSPISLVSAGELFF
>TRBV5-1|once|TRBD2|TRBJ2-5
TGCGCCAGCAGCTTCTTACCGGGACTAGCAGGAGAGACCCAGTACTTC
CASSFLPGLAGETQYF
>TRBV10-3|-|-|TRBJ2-1
TGTGCCATCAGGGCCCAAGGGAGAGCCCACAATGAGCAGTTCTTC
CAIRAQGRAHNEQFF
>TRBV6-1|-|TRBD1|TRBJ1-5
TGTGCCGTCCGGGACAGTTTTTATCAGCCCCAGCATTTT
CAVRDSFYQPQHF
>TRBV6-5|-|-|TRBJ1-1
TGTGCCAGCAGTTACGGCGCGGGGAGCACTGAAGCTTTCTTT
CASSYGAGSTEAFF
>TRBV27|-|-|TRBJ2-7
TGTGCCAGCAGTCTATCCTACGAGCAGTACTTC
CASSLSYEQYF
>TRBV2|-|TRBD1|TRBJ1-2
TGTGCCAGCAGTGAAGAGTATACAGGGGGCGGTGGCTACACCTTC
CASSEEYTGGGGYTF
>TRBV7-9|-|TRBD2|TRBJ2-1
TGTGCCAGCAGCTTAGCGGGACTAGCGGCCAGGCAGTTCTTC
CASSLAGLAARQFF
>TRBV7-9|-|-|TRBJ1-5
TGTGCCAGCAGCTCCACAGGGTCCAATCAGCCCCAGCATTTT
CASSSTGSNQPQHF
>TRBV7-9|few|-|TRBJ2-1
TGTGCCAGCAGCTCCGTAAGGAGGAATGAGCAGTTCTTC
CASSSVRRNEQFF
>TRBV18|-|TRBD1|TRBJ1-3
TGTGCCAGCTCAGAAAGGACAGGGAGCTCTGGAAACACCATATATTTT
CASSERTGSSGNTIYF
>TRBV25-1|once|TRBD2|TRBJ2-3
TGTGCCAGCAGTGAATTAAGCGGGAACACAGATACGCAGTATTTT
CASSELSGNTDTQYF
>TRBV5-4|-|TRBD2|TRBJ2-7
TGTGCCAGCAGACCAACTAGCGGAGGCGAGCAGTACTTC
CASRPTSGGEQYF
>TRBV11-3|-|-|TRBJ1-6
TGTGCCAGCAGCTTAGGACAAGATAATTCACCCCTCCACTTT
CASSLGQDNSPLHF
>TRBV9|-|-|TRBJ2-1
TGTGCCAGCAGCGTAGGCCCTAGCGTGAATGAGCAGTTCTTC
CASSVGPSVNEQFF
>TRBV27|-|TRBD2|TRBJ2-5
TGTGCCAGCAGTCCTGCTGTAGCGGGAGATATAGAGACCCAGTACTTC
CASSPAVAGDIETQYF